These T cell receptor beta chains were read from a single sample in a study of PD-L1 blockade in urothelial cancer. Produced via immunoSEQ multiplex PCR; TCRdb's table is partial and in-frame only. Among under 55,000 clones, roughly four fifths were seen once, and the ten largest hold 13%. The sequences come from PBMCs, collected around atezolizumab (anti-PD-L1) treatment. The origin of the receptors is a man aged 55 to 70 with urothelial cancer. The CDR3 runs from the conserved cysteine through the conserved F or W. The D gene is left open where the match is weak.

v_gene: TRBV19
j_gene: TRBJ2-2
d_gene: TRBD1
CDR3aa: CASSIPQGANTGELFF

v_gene: TRBV28
j_gene: TRBJ1-1
d_gene: NA
CDR3aa: CASIPTGVNTEAFF

v_gene: TRBV6-1
j_gene: TRBJ2-7
d_gene: TRBD2
CDR3aa: CASIGGGTTGEYF

v_gene: TRBV6-1
j_gene: TRBJ2-2
d_gene: NA
CDR3aa: CASSPRGLGTGELFF

v_gene: TRBV20-1
j_gene: TRBJ2-3
d_gene: NA
CDR3aa: CSATRTDTQYF

v_gene: TRBV27
j_gene: TRBJ2-3
d_gene: TRBD2
CDR3aa: CASRKAGRGTDTQYF

v_gene: TRBV27
j_gene: TRBJ2-7
d_gene: NA
CDR3aa: CATLGRQYEQYF

v_gene: TRBV2
j_gene: TRBJ1-5
d_gene: NA
CDR3aa: CASVGVSNQPQHF

v_gene: TRBV19
j_gene: TRBJ2-7
d_gene: NA
CDR3aa: CASSIVPGAYEQYF

v_gene: TRBV5-6
j_gene: TRBJ2-7
d_gene: TRBD1
CDR3aa: CASSEGTGGFHEQYF

v_gene: TRBV2
j_gene: TRBJ2-5
d_gene: TRBD1
CDR3aa: CASSAGTGARGATQYF

v_gene: TRBV28
j_gene: TRBJ2-1
d_gene: NA
CDR3aa: CASSFRQRKSYNEQFF

v_gene: TRBV15
j_gene: TRBJ2-2
d_gene: NA
CDR3aa: CATSRDQRAGELFF

v_gene: TRBV2
j_gene: TRBJ1-5
d_gene: NA
CDR3aa: CASRSEYSNQPQHF

v_gene: TRBV11-1
j_gene: TRBJ1-1
d_gene: NA
CDR3aa: CASSLESGNTEAFF

v_gene: TRBV5-6
j_gene: TRBJ2-3
d_gene: NA
CDR3aa: CASSLFSGMSTDTQYF

v_gene: TRBV27
j_gene: TRBJ2-7
d_gene: TRBD2
CDR3aa: CASSPRGLAGGYEQYF

v_gene: TRBV5-1
j_gene: TRBJ2-3
d_gene: NA
CDR3aa: CASSLNSVGTDTQYF

v_gene: TRBV10-3
j_gene: TRBJ2-1
d_gene: TRBD2
CDR3aa: CATSPAGVSFFF

v_gene: TRBV2
j_gene: TRBJ2-1
d_gene: NA
CDR3aa: CASSEVAEPEQFF